This entry lists 3 T cell receptor beta chains sequenced from one sample in a study of regulatory T cells in long-lasting Graves disease. Time point of the sample: newly diagnosed GD, antithyroid drugs for less than 3 months. Extracted PBMC RNA gave rise to the TCR library. CDR3-region Arm-PCR and iRepertoire HTBI primers produced the TCR beta libraries. TCRdb used MiXCR to reprocess the multiplex PCR reads, holding one entry per CDR3 protein. The top ten hold roughly a tenth of the sample, which has about 440,000 distinct CDR3 sequences, 16% seen once. Separately, the same data were catalogued under a study of T cells in Graves' hyperthyroidism and ophthalmopathy.

The source material was peripheral blood mononuclear cells (PBMCs), sampled at new diagnosis, from a patient treated with antithyroid drugs. These receptors all come from a young woman with Graves disease.

J is TRBJ2-7 and V is TRBV28; D tentatively reads TRBD1 or TRBD2 (5 bases each). Trimming removed 5 bases from V and 0 bases from J, with 14 bases in between. The CDR3 is made up of 15 amino acids. In germline, CDR1 is MDHEN, CDR2 SYDVKM. The CDR3 here is CASSQRGRSSYEQYF. The CDR3 nucleotides are TGTGCCAGCAGTCAGAGGGGCCGAAGCTCCTACGAGCAGTACTTC.

Concerning this clonotype: A much larger clone lies one base from this, so it may be a read error. The rearrangement joins TRBV14 to TRBJ2-1; 12 bases agree with TRBD2. The CDR3 runs 14 residues. Germline V gene lookup returns CDR1 SGHDN and CDR2 FVKESK. V gave up 4 bases and J gave up 12 bases; unmatched junction bases: 7. The CDR3 reads CASSPGLAGVGQFF. The CDR3 coding sequence is TGTGCCAGCAGCCCGGGACTAGCGGGCGTCGGGCAGTTCTTC.

Concerning this clonotype: A far larger clone is off by one base, so a read error is likely. This chain connects TRBV6-4 to TRBJ2-1; D possibly corresponds to TRBD2 (6 bases). Germline assignment: CDR1 MRHNA and CDR2 SNTAGT. V lost 6 bases and J 10 bases, leaving 16 bases between the germline ends. The CDR3 is 13 amino acids. The chain's CDR3 is CASRSGGIHEQFF. As DNA, the CDR3 is TGTGCCAGCAGGTCGGGCGGGATCCACGAGCAGTTCTTC.